Below, one T cell receptor (beta chain) is given with its context. This entry belongs to a study of control samples from healthy donors and cancer patients. TCRdb's table, derived via immunoSEQ multiplex PCR, lists solely in-frame clones and lacks some. The sample contains tens of thousands of clones, about 94% of which appear only once. CDR1 and CDR2 (germline): GTSNPN, SVGIG (reference sequence). This CDR3 is built from 15 residues. With 0 bases removed from V and 3 bases from J, the gap between germline ends came to 14 bases. The V gene is TRBV30, the J gene TRBJ1-2, with D uncertain. The receptor comes from a woman in her forties or fifties with head and neck cancer. The sample consisted of PBMCs. The CDR3 nucleotides read TGTGCCTGGAGTGTAGGGCGCGGTTCGGACTATGGCTACACCTTC. It translates to CAWSVGRGSDYGYTF.